Each of the 32 T cell receptor beta chains below was sequenced from the same sample in a study of blood T cell repertoires in COVID-19. Produced via immunoSEQ multiplex PCR; TCRdb's table is partial and in-frame only. Here the sample spans around 300,000 clones, around 89% being singletons. Material for sequencing was PBMCs or T cells enriched from blood (not recorded which). The receptors shown here come from a woman in her late teens or twenties with acute COVID-19.

The V gene is TRBV7-9, the J gene TRBJ2-7, with 9 bases lining up with TRBD2. V shed 1 base and J 0 bases; nucleotides not matched to a gene: 4. Germline assignment: CDR1 SEHNR and CDR2 FQNEAQ (reference sequence). This CDR3 is built from 16 residues. The CDR3 is CASSLGTSVSSYEQYF. The CDR3 nucleotides are TGTGCCAGCAGCTTAGGGACTAGCGTCAGCTCCTACGAGCAGTACTTC.

This clone occurred once. The chain is built from TRBV5-6 and TRBJ2-7; D is undetermined. The V and J ends lost 0 bases and 0 bases respectively, with 10 bases between them. CDR3 length: 15 residues. The V gene's germline CDR1 is SGHDT and CDR2 YYEEEE. The CDR3: CASSLESWSSYEQYF. DNA for the CDR3: TGTGCCAGCAGCTTGGAGAGCTGGAGCTCCTACGAGCAGTACTTC.

This chain joins TRBV30 and TRBJ1-1; 9 bases match TRBD1. From germline, CDR1 is GTSNPN and CDR2 SVGIG (reference sequence). V was pared by 7 bases and J by 0 bases, with 6 bases of the junction left unmatched. The CDR3 consists of 14 residues. The CDR3 DNA reads TGTGCCTCAACAGGGGGCTATATGAACACTGAAGCTTTCTTT. Protein sequence: CASTGGYMNTEAFF.

The CDR3 DNA reads as TGTGCCAGCAGCTTGCGGGCAGGAGATCAGCCCCAGCATTTT. Protein product: CASSLRAGDQPQHF. V gene TRBV11-2 combines with J gene TRBJ1-5; D remains ambiguous. Germline V gene data show CDR1 as SGHAT and CDR2 as FQNNGV. The CDR3 extends over 14 amino acids. The ends were cut back, 3 bases at V and 5 bases at J, with 11 bases in the middle.

This clone has only a few counts. The chain has TRBV11-2 and TRBJ1-2; no firm D call. This CDR3 is 12 amino acids long. V shed 5 bases and J shed 6 bases, with 10 bases lying between them. The germline gives CDR1 SGHAT, CDR2 FQNNGV. The CDR3 DNA sequence: TGTGCCAGCAGCCCCCAGATCAATGGCTACACCTTC. It encodes CASSPQINGYTF.

The gene calls are TRBV7-2 and TRBJ2-7, with 8 bases aligning to TRBD2. Trimming removed 4 bases from V and 6 bases from J; junction bases left unmatched: 8. Germline CDR1 SGHTA, CDR2 FQGNSA. This CDR3 has 14 residues. The CDR3 nucleotides read TGTGCCAGCAGCTCGGAGGGACTAGGGGGCGAGCAGTACTTC. This gives the protein CASSSEGLGGEQYF.

This chain uses TRBV4-1 with TRBJ2-1, with 11 bases aligning to TRBD1. Per germline, CDR1 MGHRA and CDR2 YSYEKL. V lost 4 bases to trimming and J lost 7 bases; unmatched junction nucleotides: 9. The CDR3 covers 16 residues. This CDR3 is CASSRTIGTGGNEQFF. CDR3 in DNA: TGCGCCAGCAGCCGGACTATTGGGACAGGGGGGAATGAGCAGTTCTTC.

The V and J genes are TRBV5-1 and TRBJ2-3; 7 bases map to TRBD2. From germline, CDR1 is SGHRS and CDR2 YFSETQ. This CDR3 is 21 amino acids long. V lost 0 bases to trimming and J lost 2 bases; unmatched junction nucleotides: 21. CDR3 nucleotide sequence: TGCGCCAGCAGCTTGGTTTTCGGAGGGGTAACCGGGAGGCAACACACAGATACGCAGTATTTT. Translating gives CASSLVFGGVTGRQHTDTQYF.

The chain couples TRBV27 to TRBJ1-6, with D unclear. CDR3 length equals 15 residues. V dropped 0 bases and J dropped 7 bases, with 10 bases sitting between them. CDR1 and CDR2 from the germline V gene are MNHEY and SMNVEV (reference sequence). DNA for the CDR3: TGTGCCAGCAGTTTATCGGCAGGTCTGAATTCACCCCTCCACTTT. Amino acid sequence: CASSLSAGLNSPLHF.

The CDR3 region is CASSQEVRGTGADGYTF. The CDR3 DNA sequence: TGCGCCAGCAGCCAAGAGGTACGTGGGACAGGGGCAGATGGCTACACCTTC. The rearrangement joins TRBV4-1 to TRBJ1-2; 10 nucleotides match TRBD1. This CDR3 is built from 17 residues. Losses at the gene ends were 0 bases for V and 6 bases for J; bases not matched to a gene: 10. Germline V CDR1 and CDR2: MGHRA, YSYEKL.

This rearrangement joins TRBV9 to TRBJ1-1; 9 bases agree with TRBD1. CDR1 is SGDLS, CDR2 YYNGEE, per germline. There are 14 residues in the CDR3. The V and J ends lost 3 bases and 1 base, in that order; junction bases with no gene match: 1. The CDR3 DNA is TGTGCCAGCAGCGGGGACAGGGCGAACACTGAAGCTTTCTTT. Translation: CASSGDRANTEAFF.

The chain has TRBV7-6 and TRBJ1-6, with D possibly TRBD1 on 6 matching bases. Trimming took 5 bases from V and 8 from J, leaving 7 bases between them. The CDR3 runs to 12 residues. CDR1 and CDR2 from the germline V gene are SGHVS and FNYEAQ. CDR3 coding DNA: TGTGCCAGCAGCCACAGGGATTCACCCCTCCACTTT. It specifies CASSHRDSPLHF. Full variable domain (outside the CDR3, taken from reference TRBV7-6 and TRBJ1-6): GAGVSQSPRYKVTKRGQDVALRCDPISGHVSLYWYRQALGQGPEFLTYFNYEAQQDKSGLPNDRFSAERPEGSISTLTIQRTEQRDSAMYRCASSHRDSPLHFGNGTRLTVT.

The rearrangement links TRBV3-1 (or the pseudogene TRBV3-2) to TRBJ1-4, with 7 bases lining up with TRBD1. Germline values: CDR1 LGHDT, CDR2 YNNKEL (reference sequence). Germline trimming cut 7 bases from V and 10 bases from J; bases unmatched to any gene: 9. The CDR3 has 13 residues. The CDR3 here is CASNGGGGGKLFF. The CDR3 nucleotides are TGTGCCAGCAACGGAGGGGGCGGCGGAAAACTGTTTTTT.

This chain links TRBV5-1 with TRBJ2-1, with 7 bases matching TRBD1. The germline CDR1 and CDR2 sequences are SGHRS and YFSETQ. This CDR3 has 15 residues. V lost 2 bases to trimming and J lost 5 bases; unmatched junction nucleotides: 7. The CDR3 region has the DNA TGCGCCAGCAGCTTAAGACAGGGTCTGCACAATGAGCAGTTCTTC. Translating gives CASSLRQGLHNEQFF.

The CDR3 nucleotides read TGTGCCAGCAGCCAGGGGGCCCCGGGCGGAAACACCATATATTTT. Translating it yields CASSQGAPGGNTIYF. This chain links TRBV25-1 with TRBJ1-3; 8 positions agree with TRBD1. Germline values: CDR1 MGHDK, CDR2 SYGVNS. Trimming removed 6 bases from V and 4 bases from J; junction bases left unmatched: 8. The CDR3 has 15 amino acids.

The chain has TRBV6-5 and TRBJ2-2, with a possible D match to TRBD2 (5 bases). Germline CDR1 MNHEY, CDR2 SVGAGI. The CDR3 has 15 residues. The germline V and J ends were trimmed by 6 bases and 6 bases, with 17 bases remaining between them. CDR3: CASSAGLNRPGELFF. In nucleotides, the CDR3 is TGTGCCAGCAGCGCCGGACTTAACCGCCCCGGGGAGCTGTTTTTT.

The V and J genes are TRBV18 and TRBJ2-5, with D unclear. V was cut by 1 base and J by 3 bases, with 12 bases left in between. The CDR3 sequence is 15 residues long. Germline CDR1 reads KGHSH; CDR2 reads LQKENI. CDR3 coding DNA: TGTGCCAGCTCACCACGGAGTTCCACTAAAGAGACCCAGTACTTC. As protein: CASSPRSSTKETQYF.

The chain is built from TRBV19 and TRBJ2-5, with a tentative D call TRBD2 (6 bases). Germline CDR1 and CDR2: LNHDA and SQIVND (reference sequence). The CDR3 consists of 14 residues. V was trimmed by 3 bases and J by 1 base, leaving 9 bases between them. The CDR3 bases are TGTGCCAGTAGTATTGGGAGGACCCAAGAGACCCAGTACTTC. Translating it yields CASSIGRTQETQYF.

DNA of the CDR3: TGTGCCAGCAGCCAAGCCCGGGGGTACCACTCTGGAAACACCATATATTTT. Translated: CASSQARGYHSGNTIYF. The V call is TRBV14, the J call TRBJ1-3, with D possibly matching TRBD1 (5 bases). Per germline, CDR1 SGHDN and CDR2 FVKESK. V was shortened by 1 base and J by 0 bases, with 13 bases between the two germline ends. The CDR3 loop spans 17 amino acids. The full variable domain, its missing parts supplied by reference TRBV14 and TRBJ1-3, is EAGVTQFPSHSVIEKGQTVTLRCDPISGHDNLYWYRRVMGKEIKFLLHFVKESKQDESGMPNNRFLAERTGGTYSTLKVQPAELEDSGVYFCASSQARGYHSGNTIYFGEGSWLTVV.

The chain employs TRBV24-1 and TRBJ2-2; the D is unclear. The CDR3 covers 15 residues. V shed 1 base and J shed 6 bases, with 11 bases lying between them. Germline CDR1 KGHDR, CDR2 SFDVKD. The CDR3 spells CATSDFRPGPGELFF. The CDR3 DNA follows: TGTGCCACCAGTGATTTCAGACCAGGTCCCGGGGAGCTGTTTTTT.

This clone has a handful of counts. The chain combines TRBV27 with TRBJ2-2; D unclear. The V end lost 2 bases, the J end lost 3 bases, and 4 bases lay between the germline ends. Germline CDR1 and CDR2: MNHEY and SMNVEV (reference sequence). The CDR3 contains 13 residues. The CDR3 bases are TGTGCCAGCAGTTTACAATACACCGGGGAGCTGTTTTTT. Translation gives CASSLQYTGELFF.

The chain has TRBV30 and TRBJ1-5; 11 bases are shared with TRBD1. Looked up from germline, CDR1 is GTSNPN and CDR2 is SVGIG (reference sequence). The CDR3 contains 14 residues. V trimming: 1 base; J trimming: 7 bases; junction bases outside the gene matches: 3. CDR3 in amino acids: CAWSGGQGGQPQHF. As DNA, the CDR3 is TGTGCCTGGAGTGGGGGACAGGGGGGGCAGCCCCAGCATTTT. The variable domain in full, with the rest retrieved from reference TRBV30 and TRBJ1-5, is SQTIHQWPATLVQPVGSPLSLECTVEGTSNPNLYWYRQAAGRGLQLLFYSVGIGQISSEVPQNLSASRPQDRQFILSSKKLLLSDSGFYLCAWSGGQGGQPQHFGDGTRLSIL.

The rearrangement links TRBV11-2 to TRBJ2-5; 7 positions agree with TRBD2. J gave up 3 bases and V 0 bases, and 13 bases lay outside the gene matches. The CDR3 covers 18 residues. The V gene's germline CDR1 is SGHAT and CDR2 FQNNGV. For the CDR3, the DNA is TGTGCCAGCAGCTTAGATACTTTTGGGGGAGGGATGAAAGAGACCCAGTACTTC. Amino acid sequence: CASSLDTFGGGMKETQYF. The full variable domain, rest sourced from reference TRBV11-2 and TRBJ2-5, is EAGVAQSPRYKIIEKRQSVAFWCNPISGHATLYWYQQILGQGPKLLIQFQNNGVVDDSQLPKDRFSAERLKGVDSTLKIQPAKLEDSAVYLCASSLDTFGGGMKETQYFGPGTRLLVL.

The chain's CDR3 is CASSLFRNTEAFF. CDR3 bases: TGTGCCAGCAGTTTATTTAGGAACACTGAAGCTTTCTTT. The J gene is TRBJ1-1, the V gene TRBV27, with D unresolved. The germline V gene encodes CDR1 MNHEY and CDR2 SMNVEV (reference sequence). V was shortened by 1 base and J by 1 base, with 4 bases between the two germline ends. CDR3 length: 13 amino acids.

The rearrangement links TRBV9 to TRBJ2-2; the match to TRBD1 covers 7 bases. Losses at the gene ends were 1 base for V and 0 bases for J; bases not matched to a gene: 3. This CDR3 comprises 16 residues. In germline, CDR1 is SGDLS, CDR2 YYNGEE. The CDR3 protein is CASSVRQGPNTGELFF. CDR3 in DNA: TGTGCCAGCAGCGTAAGACAGGGACCGAACACCGGGGAGCTGTTTTTT.

This chain connects TRBV21-1 to TRBJ1-5; TRBD1 was called by the table and not checked on the DNA. TRBV21-1 is an annotated pseudogene. This CDR3 comprises 13 residues. CDR3 DNA sequence: TGTGCCAGCTCCCAAGACAGGGACCAGCCCCAGCATTTT. Translation gives CASSQDRDQPQHF.

The chain uses TRBV7-3 and TRBJ2-1; no reliable D call. V lost 4 bases and J lost 5, with 9 bases in between. CDR1 is SGHTA and CDR2 is FQGTGA in the germline V gene. The CDR3 spans 13 residues. This CDR3 reads CASSSRRDNEQFF. The CDR3 DNA follows: TGTGCCAGCAGCTCACGCCGGGACAATGAGCAGTTCTTC.

The rearrangement links TRBV27 to TRBJ2-5; D uncertain. The V gene's germline CDR1 is MNHEY and CDR2 SMNVEV (reference sequence). The CDR3 has 13 amino acids. Trimming took off 1 base at V and 4 bases at J, with 7 bases between the two ends. The CDR3 region has the DNA TGTGCCAGCAGTTTATTTGCAGGAGAGACCCAGTACTTC. It yields the protein CASSLFAGETQYF.

The genes are TRBV19 and TRBJ2-4; 8 nucleotides match TRBD2. V lost 9 bases to trimming and J lost 4 bases; unmatched junction nucleotides: 11. The germline V gene has CDR1 LNHDA and CDR2 SQIVND (reference sequence). There are 15 residues in the CDR3. For the CDR3, the DNA is TGTGCCAGCCCCGGGAGGGCCTCAGCAAAAAACATTCAGTACTTC. It encodes CASPGRASAKNIQYF.

For the CDR3, the DNA is TGCGCCAGCAGCTTCATGGGGGCAGGAGTCGACAATGAGCAGTTCTTC. Its protein product is CASSFMGAGVDNEQFF. The chain has TRBV5-1 and TRBJ2-1; TRBD1 is a possible D gene (6 bases). The V gene's germline CDR1 is SGHRS and CDR2 YFSETQ. Trimming removed 2 bases from V and 5 bases from J, with 17 bases in between. The CDR3 is 16 amino acids.

The chain carries TRBV7-8 and TRBJ1-5, with D tentatively TRBD1 (6 bases). The CDR3 loop spans 15 amino acids. The germline V and J ends were trimmed by 5 bases and 0 bases, with 11 bases remaining between them. Looked up from germline, CDR1 is SGHVS and CDR2 is FQNEAQ. The CDR3 DNA follows: TGTGCCAGCAGCCAGGAGGACAGTAGCAATCAGCCCCAGCATTTT. Its translation: CASSQEDSSNQPQHF.

CDR3: CASSIRGNTGELFF. DNA of the CDR3: TGTGCCAGCAGCATCAGGGGGAACACCGGGGAGCTGTTTTTT. The chain is built from TRBV11-3 and TRBJ2-2; D might be TRBD1 (6 bases). The CDR3 is 14 amino acids. The ends were cut back, 5 bases at V and 1 base at J, with 8 bases in the middle. CDR1 SGHNT and CDR2 YENEEA come from the germline V gene.